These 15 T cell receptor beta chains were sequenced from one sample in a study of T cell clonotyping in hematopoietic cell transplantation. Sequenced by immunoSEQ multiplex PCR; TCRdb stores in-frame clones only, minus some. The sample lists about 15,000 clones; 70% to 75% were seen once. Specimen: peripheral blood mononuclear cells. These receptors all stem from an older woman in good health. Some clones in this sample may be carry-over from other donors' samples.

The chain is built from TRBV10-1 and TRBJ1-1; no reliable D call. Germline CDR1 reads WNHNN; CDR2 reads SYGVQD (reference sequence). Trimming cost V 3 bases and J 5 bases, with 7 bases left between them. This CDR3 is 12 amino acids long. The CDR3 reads CASSDGGTEAFF. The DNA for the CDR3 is TGCGCCAGCAGTGACGGTGGGACTGAAGCTTTCTTT.

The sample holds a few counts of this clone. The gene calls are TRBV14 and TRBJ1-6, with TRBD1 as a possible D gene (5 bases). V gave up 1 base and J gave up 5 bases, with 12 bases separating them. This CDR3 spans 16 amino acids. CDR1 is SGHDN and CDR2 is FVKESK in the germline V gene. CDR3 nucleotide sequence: TGTGCCAGCAGCCAAGGTCTGGTGACAGATAATTCACCCCTCCACTTT. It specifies CASSQGLVTDNSPLHF.

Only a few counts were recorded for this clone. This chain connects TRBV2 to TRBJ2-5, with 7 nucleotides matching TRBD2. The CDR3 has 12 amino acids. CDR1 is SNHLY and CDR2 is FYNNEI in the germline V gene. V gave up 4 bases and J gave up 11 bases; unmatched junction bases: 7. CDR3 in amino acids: CASSGGRGEQYF. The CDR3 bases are TGTGCCAGCAGTGGTGGACGGGGGGAGCAGTACTTC.

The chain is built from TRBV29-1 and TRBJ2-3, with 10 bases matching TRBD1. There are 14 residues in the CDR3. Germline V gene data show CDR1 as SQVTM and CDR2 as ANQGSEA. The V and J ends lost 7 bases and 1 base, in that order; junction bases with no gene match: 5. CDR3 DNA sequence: TGCAGCGGGCGACAGGGGGCGGGCACAGATACGCAGTATTTT. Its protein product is CSGRQGAGTDTQYF.

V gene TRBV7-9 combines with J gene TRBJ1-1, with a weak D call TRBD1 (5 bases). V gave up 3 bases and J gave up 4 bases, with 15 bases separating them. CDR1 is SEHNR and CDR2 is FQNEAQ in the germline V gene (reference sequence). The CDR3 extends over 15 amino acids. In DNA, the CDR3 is TGTGCCAGCAGCTTGTGGCCGGGGGGGATCACTGAAGCTTTCTTT. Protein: CASSLWPGGITEAFF.

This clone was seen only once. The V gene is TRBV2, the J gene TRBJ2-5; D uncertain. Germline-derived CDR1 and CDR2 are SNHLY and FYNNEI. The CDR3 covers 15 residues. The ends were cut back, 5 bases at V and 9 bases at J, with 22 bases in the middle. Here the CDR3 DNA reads TGTGCCAGCAGTCCCGGACCTTCCCGTGATGGAGCCCAGTACTTC. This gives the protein CASSPGPSRDGAQYF.

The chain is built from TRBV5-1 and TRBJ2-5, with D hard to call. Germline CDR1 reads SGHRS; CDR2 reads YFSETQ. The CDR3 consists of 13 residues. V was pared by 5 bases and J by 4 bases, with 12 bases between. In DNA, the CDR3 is TGCGCCAGCAGTCAGGTTGATCGAGAGACCCAGTACTTC. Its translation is CASSQVDRETQYF.

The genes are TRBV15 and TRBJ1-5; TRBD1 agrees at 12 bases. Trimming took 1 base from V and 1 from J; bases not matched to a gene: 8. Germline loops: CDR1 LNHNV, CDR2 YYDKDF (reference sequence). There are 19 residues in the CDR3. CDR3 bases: TGTGCCACCAGCAGAGCCGGGACAGGGGGCGGAAGGAGCAATCAGCCCCAGCATTTT. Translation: CATSRAGTGGGRSNQPQHF.

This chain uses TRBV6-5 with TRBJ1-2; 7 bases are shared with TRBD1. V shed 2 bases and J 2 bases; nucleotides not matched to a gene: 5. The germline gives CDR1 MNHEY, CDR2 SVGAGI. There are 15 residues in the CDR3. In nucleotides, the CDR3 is TGTGCCAGCAGTTACCGTAGGGACAGAAACTATGGCTACACCTTC. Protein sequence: CASSYRRDRNYGYTF.

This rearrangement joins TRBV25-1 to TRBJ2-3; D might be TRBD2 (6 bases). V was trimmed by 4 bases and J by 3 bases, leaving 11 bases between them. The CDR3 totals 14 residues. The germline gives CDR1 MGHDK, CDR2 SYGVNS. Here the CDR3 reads CASSAWRETDTQYF. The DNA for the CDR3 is TGTGCCAGCAGTGCTTGGCGGGAAACAGATACGCAGTATTTT.

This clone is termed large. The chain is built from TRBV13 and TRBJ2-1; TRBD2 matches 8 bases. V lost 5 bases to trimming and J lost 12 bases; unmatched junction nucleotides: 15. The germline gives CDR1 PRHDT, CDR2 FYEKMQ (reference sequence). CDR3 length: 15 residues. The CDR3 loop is CASSDLAGMLGRQFF. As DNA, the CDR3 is TGTGCCAGCAGCGACCTAGCGGGTATGCTCGGTCGGCAGTTCTTC.

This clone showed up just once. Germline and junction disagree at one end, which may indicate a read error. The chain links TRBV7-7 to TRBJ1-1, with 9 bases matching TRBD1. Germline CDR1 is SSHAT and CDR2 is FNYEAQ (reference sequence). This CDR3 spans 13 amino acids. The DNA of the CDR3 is TGTGCTAGCAGCACCGGACAGGGGTCTGAAGCTTTCTTT. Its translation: CASSTGQGSEAFF.

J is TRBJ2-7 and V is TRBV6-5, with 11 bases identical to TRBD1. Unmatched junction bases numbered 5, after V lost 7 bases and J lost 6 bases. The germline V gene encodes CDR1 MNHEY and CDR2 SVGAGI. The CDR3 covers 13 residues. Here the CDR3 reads CASKKGQGGEQYF. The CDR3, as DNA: TGTGCCAGCAAGAAGGGACAGGGGGGCGAGCAGTACTTC.

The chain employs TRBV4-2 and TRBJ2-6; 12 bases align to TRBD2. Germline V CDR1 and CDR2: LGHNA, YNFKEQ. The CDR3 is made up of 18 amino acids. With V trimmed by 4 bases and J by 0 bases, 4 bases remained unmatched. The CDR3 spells CASSLGLAGNSGANVLTF. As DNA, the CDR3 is TGTGCCAGCAGCCTAGGACTAGCGGGGAACTCTGGGGCCAACGTCCTGACTTTC.

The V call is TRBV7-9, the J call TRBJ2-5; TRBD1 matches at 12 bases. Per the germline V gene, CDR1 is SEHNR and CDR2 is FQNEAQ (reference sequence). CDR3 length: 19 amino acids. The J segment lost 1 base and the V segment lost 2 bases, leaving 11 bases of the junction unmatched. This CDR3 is CASSLSGGQGARSQETQYF. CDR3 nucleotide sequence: TGTGCCAGCAGCTTAAGTGGGGGACAGGGGGCGCGGAGCCAAGAGACCCAGTACTTC.